Listed below are T cell receptor beta chains from one sample, sequenced in a study of blood T cell repertoires in COVID-19. Only in-frame clones appear in the TCRdb table, and some are missing; sequencing was by immunoSEQ multiplex PCR. The table includes approximately 260,000 clones, approximately 85% detected once. Sequencing was carried out using PBMCs or T cells enriched from blood (not recorded which). The receptors were gathered from a woman aged 45 to 65 who had been exposed to COVID-19. Each CDR3 is given with its conserved first and last residue. Fields, in order: V gene, J gene, clone size, D gene, CDR3 DNA, CDR3 protein. D genes are given only for firm matches. Not all rows give a size; the values are once, few, many and, for expanded clones, a class.

V: TRBV3-1/TRBV3-2
J: TRBJ2-5
size: .
D: TRBD2
DNA: TGTGCCAGCAGCCAGCCTCGGGGGGGGCGCGTTGAGACCCAGTACTTC
CDR3: CASSQPRGGRVETQYF

V: TRBV7-8
J: TRBJ2-4
size: .
D: .
DNA: TGTGCCAGCAGCTTAAGTCAGGGTAACATTCAGTACTTC
CDR3: CASSLSQGNIQYF

V: TRBV7-9
J: TRBJ2-3
size: .
D: .
DNA: TGTGCCAGCAGCAGCGGGCCTGCGCAGTATTTT
CDR3: CASSSGPAQYF

V: TRBV28
J: TRBJ1-5
size: .
D: .
DNA: TGTGCCAGCAGCCCTTTCAGGGGATCGAGCAATCAGCCCCAGCATTTT
CDR3: CASSPFRGSSNQPQHF

V: TRBV5-1
J: TRBJ2-7
size: .
D: .
DNA: TGCGCCAGCAGCTTGGCCGGGGGAATATCCTACGAGCAGTACTTC
CDR3: CASSLAGGISYEQYF

V: TRBV28
J: TRBJ2-7
size: .
D: .
DNA: TGTGCCAGCAGTACAGGGTACGAGCAGTACTTC
CDR3: CASSTGYEQYF

V: TRBV29-1
J: TRBJ1-2
size: once
D: .
DNA: TGCAGCTCTAGCGTCCCGTCGAATGGCTACACCTTC
CDR3: CSSSVPSNGYTF

V: TRBV18
J: TRBJ1-1
size: .
D: .
DNA: TGTGCCAGCTCACCTTACAGGGATGAAGCTTTCTTT
CDR3: CASSPYRDEAFF

V: TRBV3-1/TRBV3-2
J: TRBJ1-1
size: .
D: .
DNA: TGTGCCAGCAGCCAAGATAAAAACACTGAAGCTTTCTTT
CDR3: CASSQDKNTEAFF

V: TRBV27
J: TRBJ2-7
size: once
D: .
DNA: TGTGCCAGCAGTTTAGCCGCAGGGCTGACCGACGAGCAGTACTTC
CDR3: CASSLAAGLTDEQYF

V: TRBV5-1
J: TRBJ2-5
size: once
D: .
DNA: TGCGCCAGCAGCGCTTGGGGGAGGGAGACCCAGTACTTC
CDR3: CASSAWGRETQYF

V: TRBV7-8
J: TRBJ1-4
size: .
D: .
DNA: TGTGCCAGCAGCCCCAGTAGAGGAACTAATGAAAAACTGTTTTTT
CDR3: CASSPSRGTNEKLFF

V: TRBV7-2
J: TRBJ1-2
size: .
D: .
DNA: TGTGCCAGCAGCTTAGGGCGGGTCTTTCTAAACTATGGCTACACCTTC
CDR3: CASSLGRVFLNYGYTF

V: TRBV2
J: TRBJ1-2
size: .
D: .
DNA: TGTGCCAGCAGTGGGGACGGGGGGGCTATAGGCTACACCTTC
CDR3: CASSGDGGAIGYTF

V: TRBV3-1/TRBV3-2
J: TRBJ2-7
size: few
D: TRBD2
DNA: TGTGCCAGCAGATCCGGACTAGCGGGGTCCTACGAGCAGTACTTC
CDR3: CASRSGLAGSYEQYF

V: TRBV21-1
J: TRBJ2-7
size: .
D: .
DNA: .
CDR3: CASSPRVGEGIYEQYF

V: TRBV7-2
J: TRBJ1-5
size: .
D: .
DNA: TGTGCCAGCAGCTTAGAAGAGGCTCAGCCCCAGCATTTT
CDR3: CASSLEEAQPQHF

V: TRBV20-1
J: TRBJ2-1
size: .
D: TRBD2
DNA: TGCAGTGCTAGTTTCCTAGCGGGGTTGATGTACAATGAGCAGTTCTTC
CDR3: CSASFLAGLMYNEQFF

V: TRBV30
J: TRBJ1-2
size: .
D: .
DNA: TGTGCCTGGAGGGACAGTAACTATGGCTACACCTTC
CDR3: CAWRDSNYGYTF

V: TRBV3-1/TRBV3-2
J: TRBJ1-4
size: many
D: .
DNA: TGTGCCAGCAGCCAAGTCATCAGGGCAGAACTGTTTTTT
CDR3: CASSQVIRAELFF

V: TRBV27
J: TRBJ1-1
size: .
D: .
DNA: TGTGCCAGCAGTTTACAGGCGCCCTTTAGGACTGAAGCTTTCTTT
CDR3: CASSLQAPFRTEAFF

V: TRBV5-1
J: TRBJ2-2
size: .
D: TRBD1
DNA: TGCGCCAGCAGATCGGACAGGGGATCCACCGGGGAGCTGTTTTTT
CDR3: CASRSDRGSTGELFF

V: TRBV12-3/TRBV12-4
J: TRBJ2-7
size: .
D: .
DNA: TGTGCCAGCAGTTTAACAGGGTCCTACGAGCAGTACTTC
CDR3: CASSLTGSYEQYF

V: TRBV4-1
J: TRBJ2-7
size: .
D: .
DNA: TGCGCCAGCAGCCCGGACAGCGCCTACGAGCAGTACTTC
CDR3: CASSPDSAYEQYF

V: TRBV12-3/TRBV12-4
J: TRBJ1-1
size: .
D: .
DNA: TGTGCCAGCAGTTTATTAGGGGTAGGTGAAGCTTTCTTT
CDR3: CASSLLGVGEAFF